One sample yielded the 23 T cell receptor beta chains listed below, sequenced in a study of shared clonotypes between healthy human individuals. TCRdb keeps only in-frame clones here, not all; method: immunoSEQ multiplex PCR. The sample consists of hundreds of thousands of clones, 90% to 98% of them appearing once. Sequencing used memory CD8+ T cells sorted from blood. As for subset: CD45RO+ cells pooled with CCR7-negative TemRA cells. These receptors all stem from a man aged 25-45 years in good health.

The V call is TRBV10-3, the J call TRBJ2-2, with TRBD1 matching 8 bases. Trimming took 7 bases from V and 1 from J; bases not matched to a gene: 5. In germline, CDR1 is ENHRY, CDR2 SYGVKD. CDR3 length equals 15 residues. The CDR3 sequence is CAIKAGTGNTGELFF. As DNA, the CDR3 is TGTGCCATCAAAGCCGGGACAGGGAACACCGGGGAGCTGTTTTTT.

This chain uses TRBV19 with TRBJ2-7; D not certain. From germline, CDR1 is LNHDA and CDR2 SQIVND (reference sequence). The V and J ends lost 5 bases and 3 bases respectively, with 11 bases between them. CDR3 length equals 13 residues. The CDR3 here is CASSRAVYYEQYF. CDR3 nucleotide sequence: TGTGCCAGTAGTCGGGCGGTTTACTACGAGCAGTACTTC. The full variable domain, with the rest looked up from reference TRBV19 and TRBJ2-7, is DGGITQSPKYLFRKEGQNVTLSCEQNLNHDAMYWYRQDPGQGLRLIYYSQIVNDFQKGDIAEGYSVSREKKESFPLTVTSAQKNPTAFYLCASSRAVYYEQYFGPGTRLTVT.

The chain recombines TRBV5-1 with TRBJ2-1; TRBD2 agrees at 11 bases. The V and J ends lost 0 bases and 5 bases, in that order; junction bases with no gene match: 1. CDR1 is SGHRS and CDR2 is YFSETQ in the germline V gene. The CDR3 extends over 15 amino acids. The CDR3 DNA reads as TGCGCCAGCAGCTTGGAACTAGCGGGGGACAATGAGCAGTTCTTC. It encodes CASSLELAGDNEQFF. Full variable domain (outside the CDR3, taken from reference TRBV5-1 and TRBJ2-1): KAGVTQTPRYLIKTRGQQVTLSCSPISGHRSVSWYQQTPGQGLQFLFEYFSETQRNKGNFPGRFSGRQFSNSRSEMNVSTLELGDSALYLCASSLELAGDNEQFFGPGTRLTVL.

In DNA form, the CDR3 reads TGTGCCAGCAGCTTAGATCGAGGACCGACTGAAGCTTTCTTT. Protein sequence: CASSLDRGPTEAFF. This chain connects TRBV11-2 to TRBJ1-1; no firm D call. The CDR3 has 14 residues. Trimming left V 0 bases short and J 5 bases short, with 10 bases between. Germline V gene sequence: CDR1 SGHAT, CDR2 FQNNGV.

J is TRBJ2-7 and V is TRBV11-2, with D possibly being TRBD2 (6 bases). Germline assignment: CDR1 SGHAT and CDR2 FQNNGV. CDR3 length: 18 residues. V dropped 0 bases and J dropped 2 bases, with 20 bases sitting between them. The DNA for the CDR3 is TGTGCCAGCAGCTTAGATCTTTCGGCGGGACCTGGGCCCTACGAGCAGTACTTC. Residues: CASSLDLSAGPGPYEQYF.

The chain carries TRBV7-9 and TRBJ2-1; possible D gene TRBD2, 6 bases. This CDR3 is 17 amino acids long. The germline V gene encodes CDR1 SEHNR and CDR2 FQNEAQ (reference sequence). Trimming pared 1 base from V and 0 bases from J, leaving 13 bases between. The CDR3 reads CASSLDGRGSSYNEQFF. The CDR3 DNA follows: TGTGCCAGCAGCTTAGACGGTCGGGGGAGCTCCTACAATGAGCAGTTCTTC.

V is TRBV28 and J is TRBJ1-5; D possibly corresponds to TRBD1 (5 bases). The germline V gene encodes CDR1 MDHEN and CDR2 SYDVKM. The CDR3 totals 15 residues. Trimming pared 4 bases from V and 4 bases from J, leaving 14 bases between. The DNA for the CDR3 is TGTGCCAGCAGTTGGCCCTCAAGGGGTAATCAGCCCCAGCATTTT. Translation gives CASSWPSRGNQPQHF.

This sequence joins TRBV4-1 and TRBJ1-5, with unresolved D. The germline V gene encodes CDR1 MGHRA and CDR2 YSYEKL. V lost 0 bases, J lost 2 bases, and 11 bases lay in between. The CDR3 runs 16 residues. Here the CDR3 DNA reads TGCGCCAGCAGCCAAGATCTTGGCCAGGGCAATCAGCCCCAGCATTTT. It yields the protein CASSQDLGQGNQPQHF.

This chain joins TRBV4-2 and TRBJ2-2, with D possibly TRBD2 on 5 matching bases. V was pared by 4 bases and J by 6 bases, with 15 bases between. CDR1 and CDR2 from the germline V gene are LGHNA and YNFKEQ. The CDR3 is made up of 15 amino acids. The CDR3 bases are TGTGCCAGCAGCCCTAGCTACGGTGGCCCCGGGGAGCTGTTTTTT. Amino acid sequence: CASSPSYGGPGELFF.

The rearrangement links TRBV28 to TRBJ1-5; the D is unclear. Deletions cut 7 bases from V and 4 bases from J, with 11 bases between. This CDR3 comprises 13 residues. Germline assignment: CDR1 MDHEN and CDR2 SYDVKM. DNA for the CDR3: TGTGCCAGCACCGAGACGGGGAATCAGCCCCAGCATTTT. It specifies CASTETGNQPQHF.

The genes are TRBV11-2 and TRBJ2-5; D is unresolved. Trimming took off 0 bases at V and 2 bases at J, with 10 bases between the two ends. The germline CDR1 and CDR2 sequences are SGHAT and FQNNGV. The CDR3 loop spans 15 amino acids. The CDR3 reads CASSLDWSSQETQYF. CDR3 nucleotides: TGTGCCAGCAGCTTAGACTGGTCATCACAAGAGACCCAGTACTTC.

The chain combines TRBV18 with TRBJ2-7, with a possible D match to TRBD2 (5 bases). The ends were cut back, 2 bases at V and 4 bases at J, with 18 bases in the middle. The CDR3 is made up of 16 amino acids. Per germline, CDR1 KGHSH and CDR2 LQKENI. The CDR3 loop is CASSPLGGRLSYEQYF. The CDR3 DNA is TGTGCCAGCTCACCATTAGGTGGGAGACTTTCGTACGAGCAGTACTTC.

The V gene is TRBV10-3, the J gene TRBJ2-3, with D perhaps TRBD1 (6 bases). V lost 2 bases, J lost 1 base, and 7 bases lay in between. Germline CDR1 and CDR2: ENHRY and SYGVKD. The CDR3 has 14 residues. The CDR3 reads CAISERQGTDTQYF. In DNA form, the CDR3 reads TGTGCCATCAGTGAGCGACAGGGCACAGATACGCAGTATTTT.

The CDR3 DNA reads TGCAGCGTTGCCCAACAAGAGACCCAGTACTTC. The encoded protein is CSVAQQETQYF. The J gene is TRBJ2-5, the V gene TRBV29-1; no firm D call. V lost 4 bases, J lost 2 bases, and 5 bases lay in between. Germline lookup yields CDR1 SQVTM and CDR2 ANQGSEA. The CDR3 consists of 11 residues.

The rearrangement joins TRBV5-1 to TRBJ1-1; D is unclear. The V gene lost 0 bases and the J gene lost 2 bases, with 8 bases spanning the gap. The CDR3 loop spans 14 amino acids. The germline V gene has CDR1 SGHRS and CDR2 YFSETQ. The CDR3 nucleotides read TGCGCCAGCAGCTTGGATCCACCTAACACTGAAGCTTTCTTT. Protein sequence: CASSLDPPNTEAFF.

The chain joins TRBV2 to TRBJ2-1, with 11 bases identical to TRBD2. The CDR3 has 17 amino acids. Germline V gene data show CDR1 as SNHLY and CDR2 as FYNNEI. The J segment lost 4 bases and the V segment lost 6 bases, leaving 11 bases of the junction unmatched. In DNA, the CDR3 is TGTGCCAGCAGGACCAACCCCGGGACTAGCGGTTACAATGAGCAGTTCTTC. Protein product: CASRTNPGTSGYNEQFF.

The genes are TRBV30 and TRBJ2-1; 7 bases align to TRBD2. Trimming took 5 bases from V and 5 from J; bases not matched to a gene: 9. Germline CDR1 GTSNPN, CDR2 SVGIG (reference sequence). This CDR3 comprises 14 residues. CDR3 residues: CAWEGRETNNEQFF. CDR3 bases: TGTGCCTGGGAGGGGCGGGAGACAAACAATGAGCAGTTCTTC. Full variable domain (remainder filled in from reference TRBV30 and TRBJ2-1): SQTIHQWPATLVQPVGSPLSLECTVEGTSNPNLYWYRQAAGRGLQLLFYSVGIGQISSEVPQNLSASRPQDRQFILSSKKLLLSDSGFYLCAWEGRETNNEQFFGPGTRLTVL.

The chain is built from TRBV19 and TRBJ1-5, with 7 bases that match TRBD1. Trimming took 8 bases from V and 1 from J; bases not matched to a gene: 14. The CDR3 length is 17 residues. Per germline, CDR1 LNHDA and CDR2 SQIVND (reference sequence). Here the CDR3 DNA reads TGTGCCAGTCAGGGGGAGGGTGGCTCGTGGAGCAATCAGCCCCAGCATTTT. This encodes CASQGEGGSWSNQPQHF. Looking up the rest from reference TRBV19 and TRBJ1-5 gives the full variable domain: DGGITQSPKYLFRKEGQNVTLSCEQNLNHDAMYWYRQDPGQGLRLIYYSQIVNDFQKGDIAEGYSVSREKKESFPLTVTSAQKNPTAFYLCASQGEGGSWSNQPQHFGDGTRLSIL.

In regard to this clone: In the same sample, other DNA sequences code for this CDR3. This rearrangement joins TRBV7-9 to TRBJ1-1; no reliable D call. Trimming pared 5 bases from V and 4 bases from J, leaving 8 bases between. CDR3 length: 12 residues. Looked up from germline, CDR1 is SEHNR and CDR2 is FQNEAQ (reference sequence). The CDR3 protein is CASSPRVTEAFF. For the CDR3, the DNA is TGTGCCAGCAGCCCCCGTGTCACTGAAGCTTTCTTT.

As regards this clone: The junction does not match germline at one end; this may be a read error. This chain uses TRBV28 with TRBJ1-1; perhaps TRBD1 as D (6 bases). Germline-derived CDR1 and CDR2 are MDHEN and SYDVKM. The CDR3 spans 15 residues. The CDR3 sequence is CASSSPGTPVTVAFF. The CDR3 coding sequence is TGTGCCAGCAGTTCCCCCGGGACACCAGTCACTGTAGCTTTCTTT.

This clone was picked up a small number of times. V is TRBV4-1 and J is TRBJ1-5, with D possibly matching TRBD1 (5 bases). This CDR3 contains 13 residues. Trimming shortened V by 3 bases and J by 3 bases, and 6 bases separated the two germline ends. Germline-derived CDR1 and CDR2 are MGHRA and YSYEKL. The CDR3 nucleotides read TGCGCCAGCAGCCAGGGGCCCAATCAGCCCCAGCATTTT. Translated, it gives CASSQGPNQPQHF.

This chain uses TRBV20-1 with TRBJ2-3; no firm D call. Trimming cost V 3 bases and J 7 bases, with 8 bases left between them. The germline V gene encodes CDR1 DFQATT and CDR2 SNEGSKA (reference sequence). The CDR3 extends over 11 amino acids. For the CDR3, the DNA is TGCAGTGCTAGTCCGGTGAATACGCAGTATTTT. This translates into CSASPVNTQYF.

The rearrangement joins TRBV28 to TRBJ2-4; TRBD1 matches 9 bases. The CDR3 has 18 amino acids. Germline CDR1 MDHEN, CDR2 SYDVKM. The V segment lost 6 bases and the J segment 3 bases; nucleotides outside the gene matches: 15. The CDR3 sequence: CASRSLGQGMRGKNIQYF. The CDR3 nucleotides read TGTGCCAGCAGGTCCTTGGGACAGGGAATGAGAGGCAAAAACATTCAGTACTTC.